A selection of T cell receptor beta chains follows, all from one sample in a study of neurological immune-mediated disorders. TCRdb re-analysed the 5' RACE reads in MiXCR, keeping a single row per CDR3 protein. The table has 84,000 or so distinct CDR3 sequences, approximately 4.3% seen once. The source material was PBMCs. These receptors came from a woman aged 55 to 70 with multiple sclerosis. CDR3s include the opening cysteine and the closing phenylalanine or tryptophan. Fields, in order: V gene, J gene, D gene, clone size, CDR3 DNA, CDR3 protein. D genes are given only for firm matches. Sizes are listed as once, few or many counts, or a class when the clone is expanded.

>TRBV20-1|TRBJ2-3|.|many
TGCAGTGCTAGAAAGGCTAGCTTTGCGGCAGATACGCAGTATTTT
CSARKASFAADTQYF
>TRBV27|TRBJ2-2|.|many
TGTGCCAGCAGTTTATCGTTTGTGCGTCGCACCGGGGAGCTGTTTTTT
CASSLSFVRRTGELFF
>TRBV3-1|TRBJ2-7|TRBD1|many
TGTGCCAGCAGGGGTTCAGAGACAGGGGCCTACGAGCAGTACTTC
CASRGSETGAYEQYF
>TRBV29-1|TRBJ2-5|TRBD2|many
TGCAGCGTGACCCTGGGACTAGTTCGAGAGACCCAGTACTTC
CSVTLGLVRETQYF
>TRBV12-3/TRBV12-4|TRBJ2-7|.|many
TGTGCCAGCAAAACGACTAGTCATACATGGGACGAGCAGTACTTC
CASKTTSHTWDEQYF
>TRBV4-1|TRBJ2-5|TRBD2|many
TGCGCCAGCAGCCAAGTCCGGACTAGCGGACAAGAGACCCAGTACTTC
CASSQVRTSGQETQYF
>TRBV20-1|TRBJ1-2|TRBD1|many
TGCAGTGCCACCCCGGGACAGGCATCCTATGGCTACACCTTC
CSATPGQASYGYTF
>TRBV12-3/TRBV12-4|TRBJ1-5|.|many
TGTGCCAGCAGTTCCCCTTGGGAGTATCAGCCCCAGCATTTT
CASSSPWEYQPQHF
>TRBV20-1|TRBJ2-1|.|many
TGCAGTGCCCACGGGAAGGGATACAATGAGCAGTTCTTC
CSAHGKGYNEQFF
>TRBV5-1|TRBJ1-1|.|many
TGCGCCAGCAGCTCGAGACAAGCGTTGAACACTGAAGCTTTCTTT
CASSSRQALNTEAFF
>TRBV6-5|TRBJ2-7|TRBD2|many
TGTGCCAGCCGCGGGACTAGCGGCTACGAGCAGTACTTC
CASRGTSGYEQYF